The T cell receptor beta chain described here comes from a study of T cell repertoires in cytomegalovirus infection. Study overall: Evidence of both CMV infection and a matching HLA type came from public TCR beta signatures. Regarding the study as a whole: HLA-C-restricted TCR beta clonotypes specific for CMV led the ex vivo response.

MiXCR, applied by TCRdb to the reads, yields one record per CDR3 protein. The sample holds hundreds of thousands of distinct CDR3 sequences, approximately 24% seen once. This clonotype appeared a few times. Its antigen is as yet unknown. From germline, CDR1 is MNHEY and CDR2 SVGAGI. Trimming stripped 0 bases from V and 3 bases from J, with 8 bases between. The CDR3 totals 14 residues. The sample was CD8+ T cells from PBMCs. The TCR was taken from a human donor in good health (CMV status not recorded). Some clones in this sample may be carry-over from other donors' samples. This chain joins TRBV6-5 and TRBJ2-5; D gene unclear. CDR3 amino acids: CASSYSAVEETQYF. The CDR3 nucleotides are TGTGCCAGCAGTTACTCGGCAGTAGAAGAGACCCAGTACTTC.